This paragraph reports one T cell receptor (beta chain). Antigen specificity is unknown. Both CD4+ and CD8+ T cells were negatively isolated, and TEMRA cells underwent FACS enrichment. Reverse transcription of 0.5 to 1 ug RNA was performed with random hexamers. MiXCR, run by TCRdb on the immunoSEQ multiplex PCR reads, gives a single entry per CDR3 protein. The top ten clones hold 0.15% to 0.2% of a sample with roughly 150,000 distinct CDR3 sequences, roughly 96% of them seen once. These data originate in a study of CD8 T cells in Susac syndrome. CDR1 LNHDA and CDR2 SQIVND come from the germline V gene (reference sequence). V lost 5 bases and J lost 11; bases outside the gene matches: 9. The CDR3 loop spans 15 amino acids. The study's findings and limits: Expansion of clones was not seen in the CD4+ T cell repertoires of Susac syndrome.

V is TRBV19 and J is TRBJ2-1, with TRBD2 matching over 13 bases. The sequencing sample was made of CD4+ T cells from PBMCs. This clonotype originated in a human donor with Susac syndrome. CDR3 protein: CASSPRLAGGLQQFF. The CDR3 DNA follows: TGTGCCAGTAGTCCTCGACTAGCGGGGGGCCTACAGCAGTTCTTC.